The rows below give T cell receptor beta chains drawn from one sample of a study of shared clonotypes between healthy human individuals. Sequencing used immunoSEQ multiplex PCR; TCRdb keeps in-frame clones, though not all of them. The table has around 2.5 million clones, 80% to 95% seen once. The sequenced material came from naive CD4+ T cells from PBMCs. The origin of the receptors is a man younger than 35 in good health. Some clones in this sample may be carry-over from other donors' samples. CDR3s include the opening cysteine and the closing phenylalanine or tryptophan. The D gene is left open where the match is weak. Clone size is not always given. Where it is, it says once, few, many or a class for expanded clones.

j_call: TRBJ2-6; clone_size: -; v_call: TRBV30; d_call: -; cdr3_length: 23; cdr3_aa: CAWSTRDLLLLTVALSGANVLTF; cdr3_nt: TGTGCCTGGAGTACAAGGGACCTCCTACTACTGACGGTGGCTCTCTCTGGGGCCAACGTCCTGACTTTC
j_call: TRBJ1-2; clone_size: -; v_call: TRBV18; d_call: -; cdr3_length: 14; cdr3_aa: CASSPDTSNYGYTF; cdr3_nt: TGTGCCAGCTCCCCGGACACGTCTAACTATGGCTACACCTTC
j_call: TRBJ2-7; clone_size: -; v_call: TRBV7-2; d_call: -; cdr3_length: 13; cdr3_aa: CASSLARDYEQYF; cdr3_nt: TGTGCCAGCAGCTTAGCCCGGGACTACGAGCAGTACTTC
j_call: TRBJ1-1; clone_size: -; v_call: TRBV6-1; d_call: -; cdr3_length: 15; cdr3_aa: CASSEPGLGGTEAFF; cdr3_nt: TGTGCCAGCAGTGAACCCGGGCTCGGAGGCACTGAAGCTTTCTTT
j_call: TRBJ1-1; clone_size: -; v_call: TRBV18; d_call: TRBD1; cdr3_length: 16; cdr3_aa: CASSAGTGALNTEAFF; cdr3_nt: TGTGCCAGCTCGGCCGGGACAGGGGCCCTGAACACTGAAGCTTTCTTT
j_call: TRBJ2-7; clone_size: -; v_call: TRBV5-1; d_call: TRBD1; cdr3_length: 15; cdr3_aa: CASSLAGQGSYEQYF; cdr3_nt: TGCGCCAGCAGCTTGGCGGGACAGGGGTCCTACGAGCAGTACTTC
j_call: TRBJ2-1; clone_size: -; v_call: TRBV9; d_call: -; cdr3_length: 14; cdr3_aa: CASSTRNYANEQFF; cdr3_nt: TGTGCCAGCAGCACCAGAAACTACGCCAATGAGCAGTTCTTC
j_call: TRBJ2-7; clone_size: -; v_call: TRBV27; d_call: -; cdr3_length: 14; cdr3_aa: CASSLGGPSYEQYF; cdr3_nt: TGTGCCAGCAGTTTAGGGGGGCCTTCCTACGAGCAGTACTTC
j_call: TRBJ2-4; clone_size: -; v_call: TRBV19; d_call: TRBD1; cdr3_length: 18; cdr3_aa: CASSIPGTGGSPKNIQYF; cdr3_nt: TGTGCCAGTAGTATCCCCGGGACAGGGGGCTCGCCCAAAAACATTCAGTACTTC
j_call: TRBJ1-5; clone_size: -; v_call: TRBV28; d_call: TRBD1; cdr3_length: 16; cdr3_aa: CASSSGTGLGNQPQHF; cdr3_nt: TGTGCCAGCAGTTCGGGGACAGGGTTGGGCAATCAGCCCCAGCATTTT
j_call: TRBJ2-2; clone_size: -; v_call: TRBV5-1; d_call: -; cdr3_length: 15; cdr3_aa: CASSFTGSNTGELFF; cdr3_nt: TGCGCCAGCAGCTTCACAGGGTCCAACACCGGGGAGCTGTTTTTT
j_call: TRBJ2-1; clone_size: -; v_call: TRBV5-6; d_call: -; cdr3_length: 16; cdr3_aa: CASSFRLGRGEDEQFF; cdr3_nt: TGTGCCAGCAGCTTCCGGCTGGGCCGGGGAGAGGATGAGCAGTTCTTC
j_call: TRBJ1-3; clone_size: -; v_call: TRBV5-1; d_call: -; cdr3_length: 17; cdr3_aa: CASSLESLHASGNTIYF; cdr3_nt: TGCGCCAGCAGCTTGGAAAGTCTCCACGCTTCTGGAAACACCATATATTTT
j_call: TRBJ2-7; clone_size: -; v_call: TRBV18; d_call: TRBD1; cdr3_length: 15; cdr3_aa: CASSQGTAPSYEQYF; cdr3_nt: TGTGCCAGCTCACAGGGGACAGCCCCCTCCTACGAGCAGTACTTC
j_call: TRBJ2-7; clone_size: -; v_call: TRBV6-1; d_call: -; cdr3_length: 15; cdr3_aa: CASSEQGGLGLEQYF; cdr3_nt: TGTGCCAGCAGTGAGCAGGGTGGTCTAGGATTAGAGCAGTACTTC
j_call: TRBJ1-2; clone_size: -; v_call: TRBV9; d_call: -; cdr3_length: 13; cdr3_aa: CASSDRGAYGYTF; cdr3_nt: TGTGCCAGCAGCGATCGGGGGGCCTATGGCTACACCTTC
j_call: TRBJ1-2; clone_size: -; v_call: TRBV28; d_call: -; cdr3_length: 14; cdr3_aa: CASRTRQYSYGYTF; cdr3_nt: TGTGCCAGCAGGACCCGACAGTATTCCTATGGCTACACCTTC
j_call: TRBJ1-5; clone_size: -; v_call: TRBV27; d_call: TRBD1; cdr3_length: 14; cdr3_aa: CASSSGTVLQPQHF; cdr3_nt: TGTGCCAGCAGTTCCGGGACAGTCCTCCAGCCCCAGCATTTT
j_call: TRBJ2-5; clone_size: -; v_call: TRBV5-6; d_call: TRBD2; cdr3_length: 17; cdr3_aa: CASNPRFSGRVGETQYF; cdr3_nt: TGTGCCAGCAACCCCCGGTTTAGCGGGAGGGTCGGGGAGACCCAGTACTTC
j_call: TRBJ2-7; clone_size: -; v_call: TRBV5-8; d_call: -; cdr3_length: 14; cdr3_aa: CASSEATWPYEQYF; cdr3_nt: TGTGCCAGCAGCGAAGCCACCTGGCCCTACGAGCAGTACTTC
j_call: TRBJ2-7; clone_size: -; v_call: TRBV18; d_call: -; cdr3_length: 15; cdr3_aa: CASSPASSGSYEQYF; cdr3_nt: TGTGCCAGCTCACCGGCTTCGTCAGGCTCCTACGAGCAGTACTTC
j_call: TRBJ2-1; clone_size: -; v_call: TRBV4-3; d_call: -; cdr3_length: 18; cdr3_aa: CASSQDLPPPPPYNEQFF; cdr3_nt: TGCGCCAGCAGCCAAGATCTCCCCCCCCCGCCGCCATACAATGAGCAGTTCTTC
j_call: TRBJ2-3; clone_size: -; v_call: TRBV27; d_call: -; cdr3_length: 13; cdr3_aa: CASSHRGTDTQYF; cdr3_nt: TGTGCCAGCAGTCACAGGGGCACAGATACGCAGTATTTT
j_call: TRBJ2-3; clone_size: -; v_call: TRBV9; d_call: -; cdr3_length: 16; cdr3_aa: CASRAPGGEGPDTQYF; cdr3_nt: TGTGCCAGCAGAGCCCCCGGGGGAGAGGGCCCAGATACGCAGTATTTT
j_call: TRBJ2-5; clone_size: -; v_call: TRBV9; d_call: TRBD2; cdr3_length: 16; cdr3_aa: CASSAEGLAGSETQYF; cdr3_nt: TGTGCCAGCAGCGCTGAGGGACTAGCGGGATCAGAGACCCAGTACTTC
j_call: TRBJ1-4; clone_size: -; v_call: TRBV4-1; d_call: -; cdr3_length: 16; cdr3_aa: CASSQDRSGSNEKLFF; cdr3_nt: TGCGCCAGCAGCCAAGATCGATCTGGGAGCAATGAAAAACTGTTTTTT
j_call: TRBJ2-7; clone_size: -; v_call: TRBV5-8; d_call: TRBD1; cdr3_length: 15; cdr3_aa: CASRLPGQGAYEQYF; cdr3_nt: TGTGCCAGCAGACTACCGGGACAGGGGGCCTACGAGCAGTACTTC
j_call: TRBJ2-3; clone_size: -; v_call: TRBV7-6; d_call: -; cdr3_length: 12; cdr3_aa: CASSPRRDTQYF; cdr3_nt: TGTGCCAGCAGCCCAAGACGAGATACGCAGTATTTT
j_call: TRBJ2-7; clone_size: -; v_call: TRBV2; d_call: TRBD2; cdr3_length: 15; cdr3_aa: CASHLLLAGVGEQYF; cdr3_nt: TGTGCCAGCCACCTCCTACTAGCGGGAGTGGGCGAGCAGTACTTC
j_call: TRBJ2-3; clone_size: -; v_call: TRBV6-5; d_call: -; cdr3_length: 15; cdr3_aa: CASRPPGRLQNTQYF; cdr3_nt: TGTGCCAGCAGGCCACCGGGCCGTTTACAGAATACGCAGTATTTT
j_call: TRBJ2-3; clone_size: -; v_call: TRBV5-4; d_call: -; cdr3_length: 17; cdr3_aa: CASSYQQRLPSTDTQYF; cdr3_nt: TGTGCCAGCAGCTACCAGCAGCGCCTCCCTAGCACAGATACGCAGTATTTT
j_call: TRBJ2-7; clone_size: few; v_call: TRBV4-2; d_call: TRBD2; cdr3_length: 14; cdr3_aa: CASSQGGTSYEQYF; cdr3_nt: TGTGCCAGCAGCCAAGGCGGGACTAGCTACGAGCAGTACTTC
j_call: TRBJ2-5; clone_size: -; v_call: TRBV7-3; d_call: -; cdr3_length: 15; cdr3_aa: CASSQIPGVQETQYF; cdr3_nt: TGTGCCAGCAGCCAGATACCGGGGGTCCAAGAGACCCAGTACTTC
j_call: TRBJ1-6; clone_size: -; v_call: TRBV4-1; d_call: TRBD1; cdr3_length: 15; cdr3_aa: CASSQGQGINSPLHF; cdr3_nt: TGCGCCAGCAGCCAAGGACAGGGAATTAATTCACCCCTCCACTTT
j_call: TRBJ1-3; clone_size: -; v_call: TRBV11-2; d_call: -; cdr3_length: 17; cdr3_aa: CASSLDPKGRSGNTIYF; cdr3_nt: TGTGCCAGCAGCTTAGATCCGAAGGGGAGGTCTGGAAACACCATATATTTT
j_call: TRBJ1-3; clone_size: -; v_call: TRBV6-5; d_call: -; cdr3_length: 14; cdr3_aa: CASSYSREGNTIYF; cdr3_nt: TGTGCCAGCAGTTACTCCAGGGAAGGAAACACCATATATTTT
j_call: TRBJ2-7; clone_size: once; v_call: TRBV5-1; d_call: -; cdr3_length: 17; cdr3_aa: CASSQTTNAGSRGEQYF; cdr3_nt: TGCGCCAGCAGCCAAACGACTAATGCCGGGAGTCGTGGCGAGCAGTACTTC
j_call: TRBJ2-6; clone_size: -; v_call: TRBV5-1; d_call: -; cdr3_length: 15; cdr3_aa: CASSLQSPGANVLTF; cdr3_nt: TGCGCCAGCAGCCTCCAGTCCCCTGGGGCCAACGTCCTGACTTTC
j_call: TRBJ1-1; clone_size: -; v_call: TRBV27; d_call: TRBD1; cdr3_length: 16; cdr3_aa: CASKFRTGGTGTEAFF; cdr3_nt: TGTGCCTCTAAGTTCCGGACAGGGGGAACGGGCACTGAAGCTTTCTTT
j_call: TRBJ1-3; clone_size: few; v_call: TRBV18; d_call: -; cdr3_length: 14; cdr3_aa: CASSPWDEGNTIYF; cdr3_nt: TGTGCCAGCTCACCATGGGACGAAGGAAACACCATATATTTT
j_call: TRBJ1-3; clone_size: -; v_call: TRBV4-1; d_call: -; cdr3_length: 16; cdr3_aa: CASSPQEGRPGNTIYF; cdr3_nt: TGCGCCAGCAGCCCCCAGGAGGGGAGACCTGGAAACACCATATATTTT
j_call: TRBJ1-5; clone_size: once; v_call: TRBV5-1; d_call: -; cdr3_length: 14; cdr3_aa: CASSPVGSNQPQHF; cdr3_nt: TGCGCCAGCAGCCCCGTTGGGAGCAATCAGCCCCAGCATTTT
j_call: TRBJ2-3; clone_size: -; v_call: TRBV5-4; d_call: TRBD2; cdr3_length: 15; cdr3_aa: CAGGLAGVSTDTQYF; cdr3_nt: TGTGCCGGGGGACTAGCGGGCGTAAGCACAGATACGCAGTATTTT
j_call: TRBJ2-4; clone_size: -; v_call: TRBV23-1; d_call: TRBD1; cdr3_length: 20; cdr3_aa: CASSRHTRRGQCLAKNIQYF; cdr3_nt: TGCGCCAGCAGTCGCCACACCCGAAGGGGGCAGTGTTTGGCCAAAAACATTCAGTACTTC
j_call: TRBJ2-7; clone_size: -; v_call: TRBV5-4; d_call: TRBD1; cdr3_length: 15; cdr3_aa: CASSLGGTGLSEQYF; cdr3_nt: TGTGCCAGCAGCTTGGGGGGGACAGGGTTGTCCGAGCAGTACTTC
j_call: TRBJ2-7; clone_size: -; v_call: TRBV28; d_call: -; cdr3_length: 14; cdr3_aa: CASSVTGTGYEQYF; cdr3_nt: TGTGCCAGCAGCGTTACCGGGACGGGATACGAGCAGTACTTC